This TCR beta chain comes out of a study of shared clonotypes between healthy human individuals. This CDR3 has 14 residues. Trimming took 7 bases from V and 6 from J; bases not matched to a gene: 10. The V gene's germline CDR1 is SNHLY and CDR2 FYNNEI. Splitting the CD4+ cells yielded a CD45RA+ naive subset and a CD45RA-negative memory subset. Method: immunoSEQ multiplex PCR; TCRdb's copy keeps in-frame clones and lacks some. There are about 1.1 million clones in the sample; approximately 78% occur only once, and under 0.6% lies in the top ten. V is TRBV2 and J is TRBJ2-3; 7 nucleotides match TRBD2. Sequencing was performed on memory CD4+ T cells from PBMCs. The subset is: CD45RA-negative fraction. The TCR sequence derives from a man younger than 35 in good health. Some clones in this sample may be carry-over from other donors' samples. CDR3 sequence reads: CASKYRAGADTQYF. DNA of the CDR3: TGTGCCAGCAAATATAGGGCGGGAGCGGATACGCAGTATTTT.